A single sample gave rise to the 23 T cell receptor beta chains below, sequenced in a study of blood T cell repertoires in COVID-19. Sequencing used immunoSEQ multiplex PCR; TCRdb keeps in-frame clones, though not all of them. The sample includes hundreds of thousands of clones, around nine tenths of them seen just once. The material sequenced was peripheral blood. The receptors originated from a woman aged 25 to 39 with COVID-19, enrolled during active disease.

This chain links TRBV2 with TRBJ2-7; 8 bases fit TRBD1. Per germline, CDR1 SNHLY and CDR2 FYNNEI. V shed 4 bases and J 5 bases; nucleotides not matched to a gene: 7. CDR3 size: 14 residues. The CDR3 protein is CASSGETGANEQYF. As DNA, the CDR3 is TGTGCCAGCAGTGGGGAGACAGGGGCCAACGAGCAGTACTTC.

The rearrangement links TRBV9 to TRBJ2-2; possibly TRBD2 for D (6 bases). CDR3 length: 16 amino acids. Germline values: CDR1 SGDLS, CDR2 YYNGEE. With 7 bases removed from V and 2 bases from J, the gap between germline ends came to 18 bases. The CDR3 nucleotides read TGTGCCAGCGGTAAAATCCGGGACTCAAACACCGGGGAGCTGTTTTTT. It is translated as CASGKIRDSNTGELFF.

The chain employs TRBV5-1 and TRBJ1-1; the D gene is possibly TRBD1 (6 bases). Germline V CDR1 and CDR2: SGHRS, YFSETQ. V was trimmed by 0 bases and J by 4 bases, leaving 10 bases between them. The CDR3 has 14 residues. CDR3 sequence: CASSLGSRGTEAFF. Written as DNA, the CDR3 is TGCGCCAGCAGCTTGGGATCCAGGGGCACTGAAGCTTTCTTT.

CDR3: CASSSTDRADEQYF. CDR3 DNA: TGTGCCAGCAGTTCGACCGACAGGGCCGACGAGCAGTACTTC. The chain carries TRBV6-5 and TRBJ2-7; TRBD1 matches at 7 bases. Losses at the gene ends were 4 bases for V and 5 bases for J; bases not matched to a gene: 8. The germline V gene encodes CDR1 MNHEY and CDR2 SVGAGI. The length of the CDR3 is 14 residues.

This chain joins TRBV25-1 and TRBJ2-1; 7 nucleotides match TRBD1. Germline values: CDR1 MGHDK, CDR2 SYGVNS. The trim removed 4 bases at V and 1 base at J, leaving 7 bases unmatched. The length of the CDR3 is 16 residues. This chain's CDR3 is CASSGGTASSYNEQFF. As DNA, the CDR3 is TGTGCCAGCAGTGGGGGGACAGCATCTTCCTACAATGAGCAGTTCTTC.

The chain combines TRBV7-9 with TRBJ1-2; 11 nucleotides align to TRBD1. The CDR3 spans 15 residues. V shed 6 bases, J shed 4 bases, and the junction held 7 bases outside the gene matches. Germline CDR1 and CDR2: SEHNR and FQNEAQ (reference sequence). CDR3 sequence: CASSSQGTGGYGYTF. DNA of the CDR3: TGTGCCAGCAGTAGTCAGGGGACAGGGGGCTATGGCTACACCTTC. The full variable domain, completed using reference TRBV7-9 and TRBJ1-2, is DTGVSQNPRHKITKRGQNVTFRCDPISEHNRLYWYRQTLGQGPEFLTYFQNEAQLEKSRLLSDRFSAERPKGSFSTLEIQRTEQGDSAMYLCASSSQGTGGYGYTFGSGTRLTVV.

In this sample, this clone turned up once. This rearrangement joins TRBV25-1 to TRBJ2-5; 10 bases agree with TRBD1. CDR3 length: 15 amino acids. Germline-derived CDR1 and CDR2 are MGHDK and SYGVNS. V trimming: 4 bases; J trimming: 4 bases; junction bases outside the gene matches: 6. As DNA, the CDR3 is TGTGCCAGCAGTGTAGGACAGGGGGAATCAGAGACCCAGTACTTC. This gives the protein CASSVGQGESETQYF. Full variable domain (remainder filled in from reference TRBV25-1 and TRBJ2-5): EADIYQTPRYLVIGTGKKITLECSQTMGHDKMYWYQQDPGMELHLIHYSYGVNSTEKGDLSSESTVSRIRTEHFPLTLESARPSHTSQYLCASSVGQGESETQYFGPGTRLLVL.

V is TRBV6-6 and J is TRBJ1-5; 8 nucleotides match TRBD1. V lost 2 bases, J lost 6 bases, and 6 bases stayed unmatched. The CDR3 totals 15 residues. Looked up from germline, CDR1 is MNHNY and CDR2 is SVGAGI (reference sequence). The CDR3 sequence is CASSYIRGRVQPQHF. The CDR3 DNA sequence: TGTGCCAGCAGTTACATCAGGGGGCGCGTTCAGCCCCAGCATTTT.

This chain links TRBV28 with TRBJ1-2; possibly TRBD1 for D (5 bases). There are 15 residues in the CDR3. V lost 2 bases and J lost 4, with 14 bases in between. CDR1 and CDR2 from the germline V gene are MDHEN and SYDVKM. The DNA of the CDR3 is TGTGCCAGCAGTTTAATGGGGGGGGTTGGCTATGGCTACACCTTC. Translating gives CASSLMGGVGYGYTF.

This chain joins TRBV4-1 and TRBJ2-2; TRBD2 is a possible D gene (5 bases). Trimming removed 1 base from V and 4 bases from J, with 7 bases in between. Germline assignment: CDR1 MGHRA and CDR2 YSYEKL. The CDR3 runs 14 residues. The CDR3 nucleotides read TGCGCCAGCAGCCAAGCCCGGGGCACCGGGGAGCTGTTTTTT. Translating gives CASSQARGTGELFF.

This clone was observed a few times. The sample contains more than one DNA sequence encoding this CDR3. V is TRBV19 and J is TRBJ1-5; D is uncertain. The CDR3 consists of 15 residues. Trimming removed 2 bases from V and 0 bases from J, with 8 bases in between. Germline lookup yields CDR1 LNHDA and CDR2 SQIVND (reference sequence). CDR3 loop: CASSITDYSNQPQHF. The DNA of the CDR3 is TGTGCCAGTAGTATAACAGATTATAGCAATCAGCCCCAGCATTTT.

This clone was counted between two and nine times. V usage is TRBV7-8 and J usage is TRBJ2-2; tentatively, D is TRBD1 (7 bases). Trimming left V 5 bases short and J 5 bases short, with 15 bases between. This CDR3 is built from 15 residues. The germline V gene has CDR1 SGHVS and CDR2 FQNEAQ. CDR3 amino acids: CASSRETGRTGELFF. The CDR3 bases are TGTGCCAGCAGCCGAGAGACAGGGAGGACCGGGGAGCTGTTTTTT.

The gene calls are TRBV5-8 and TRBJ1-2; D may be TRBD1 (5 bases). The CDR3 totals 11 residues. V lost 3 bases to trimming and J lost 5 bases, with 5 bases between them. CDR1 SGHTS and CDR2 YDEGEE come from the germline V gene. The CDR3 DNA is TGTGCCAGCAGCTGGACATATGGCTACACCTTC. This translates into CASSWTYGYTF.

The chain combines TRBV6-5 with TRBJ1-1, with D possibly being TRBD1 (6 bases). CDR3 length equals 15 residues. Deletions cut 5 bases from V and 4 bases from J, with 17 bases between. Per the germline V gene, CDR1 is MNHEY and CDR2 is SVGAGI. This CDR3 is CASSPNRDGGTEAFF. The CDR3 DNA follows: TGTGCCAGCAGTCCGAACAGGGACGGCGGCACTGAAGCTTTCTTT.

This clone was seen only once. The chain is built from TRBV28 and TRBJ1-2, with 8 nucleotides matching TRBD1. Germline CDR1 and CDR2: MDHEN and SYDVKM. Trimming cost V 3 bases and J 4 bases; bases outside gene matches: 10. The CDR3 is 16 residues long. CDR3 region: CASSLKQGGGGYGYTF. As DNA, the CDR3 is TGTGCCAGCAGTTTGAAACAGGGGGGCGGCGGCTATGGCTACACCTTC.

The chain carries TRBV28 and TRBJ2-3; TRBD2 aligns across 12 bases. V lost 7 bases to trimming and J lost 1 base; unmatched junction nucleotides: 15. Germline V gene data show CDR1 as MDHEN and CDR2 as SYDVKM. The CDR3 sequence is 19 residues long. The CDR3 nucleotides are TGTGCCAGCAATTCCGGGACTAGCGGGCTATATCCCCGCACAGATACGCAGTATTTT. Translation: CASNSGTSGLYPRTDTQYF.

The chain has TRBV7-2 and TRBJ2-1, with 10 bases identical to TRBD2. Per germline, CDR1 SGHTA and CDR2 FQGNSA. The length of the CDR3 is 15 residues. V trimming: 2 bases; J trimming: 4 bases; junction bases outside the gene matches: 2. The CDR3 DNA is TGTGCCAGCAGCTTACTAGCGGGGGCATACAATGAGCAGTTCTTC. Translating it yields CASSLLAGAYNEQFF.

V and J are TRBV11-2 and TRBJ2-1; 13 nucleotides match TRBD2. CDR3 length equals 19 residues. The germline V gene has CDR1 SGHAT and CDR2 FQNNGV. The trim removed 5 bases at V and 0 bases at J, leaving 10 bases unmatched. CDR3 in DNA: TGTGCCAGCAGCCCGAGACTAGCGGGGGGCCTTAGCTCCTACAATGAGCAGTTCTTC. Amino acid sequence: CASSPRLAGGLSSYNEQFF. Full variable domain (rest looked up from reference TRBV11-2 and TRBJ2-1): EAGVAQSPRYKIIEKRQSVAFWCNPISGHATLYWYQQILGQGPKLLIQFQNNGVVDDSQLPKDRFSAERLKGVDSTLKIQPAKLEDSAVYLCASSPRLAGGLSSYNEQFFGPGTRLTVL.

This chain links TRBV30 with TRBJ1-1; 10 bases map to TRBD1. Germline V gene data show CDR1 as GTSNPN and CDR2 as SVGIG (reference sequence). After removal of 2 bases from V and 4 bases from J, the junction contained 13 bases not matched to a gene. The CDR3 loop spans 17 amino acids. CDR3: CAWSFYYPGQGSTEAFF. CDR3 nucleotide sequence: TGTGCCTGGAGTTTTTACTATCCGGGACAGGGGTCCACTGAAGCTTTCTTT.

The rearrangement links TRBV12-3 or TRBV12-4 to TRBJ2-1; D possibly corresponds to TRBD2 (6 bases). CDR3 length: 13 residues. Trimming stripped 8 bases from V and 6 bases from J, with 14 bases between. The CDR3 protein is CASATRPANEQFF. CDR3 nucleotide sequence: TGTGCCAGCGCGACTAGACCCGCCAATGAGCAGTTCTTC.

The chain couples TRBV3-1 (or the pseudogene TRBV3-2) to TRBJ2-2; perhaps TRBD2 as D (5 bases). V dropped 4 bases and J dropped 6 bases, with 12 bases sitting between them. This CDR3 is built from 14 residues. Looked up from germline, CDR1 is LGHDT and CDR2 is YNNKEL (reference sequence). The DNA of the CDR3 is TGTGCCAGCAGCCCCCGGGGTGGGGCCGGGGAGCTGTTTTTT. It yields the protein CASSPRGGAGELFF.

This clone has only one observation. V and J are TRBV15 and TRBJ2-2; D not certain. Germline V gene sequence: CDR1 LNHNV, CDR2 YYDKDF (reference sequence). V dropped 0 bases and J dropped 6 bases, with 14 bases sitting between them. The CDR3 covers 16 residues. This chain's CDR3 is CATSRDDTMDAGELFF. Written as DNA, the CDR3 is TGTGCCACCAGCAGAGACGACACAATGGATGCCGGGGAGCTGTTTTTT.

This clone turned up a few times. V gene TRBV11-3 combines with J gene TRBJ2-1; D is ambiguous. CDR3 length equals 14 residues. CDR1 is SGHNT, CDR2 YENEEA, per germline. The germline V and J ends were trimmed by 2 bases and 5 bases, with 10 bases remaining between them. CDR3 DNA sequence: TGTGCCAGCAGCTTAACGGCACTAAACAATGAGCAGTTCTTC. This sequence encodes CASSLTALNNEQFF.